This entry features one T cell receptor beta chain sequence. The source of the sample is a study of blood T cell repertoires in COVID-19. The authors' processing: The assay estimated nucleated cells by amplifying reference gene primers. Profiling relied on immunoSEQ multiplex PCR, and the TCRdb table lists in-frame clones only, not all of them. The V and J calls and clone size come from that table; D and trimming were worked out from the DNA. Among fewer than 400,000 clones listed, around 83% were seen once. The germline gives CDR1 GTSNPN, CDR2 SVGIG (reference sequence). The CDR3 runs 15 residues. V shed 4 bases and J shed 1 base, with 16 bases lying between them.

This sequence originates from a man aged 25-45 years with active or convalescent COVID-19. Source material: peripheral blood. The rearrangement joins TRBV30 to TRBJ1-2; D unclear. CDR3 amino acids: CAWIGSQALNYGYTF. The DNA for the CDR3 is TGTGCCTGGATAGGCTCGCAGGCCCTTAACTATGGCTACACCTTC.